These 25 T cell receptor beta chains share one sample of origin, sequenced in a study of shared clonotypes between healthy human individuals. Clones were read by immunoSEQ multiplex PCR, and TCRdb kept only the in-frame ones, dropping some. There are roughly 660,000 clones in the sample; roughly 91% occur only once, and 34% lies in the top ten. Specimen: memory CD8+ T cells from PBMCs. The subset here: CD45RO+ cells pooled with CCR7-negative TemRA cells. The receptors here all came from a man younger than 30 in good health. Some clones in this sample may be carry-over from other donors' samples.

The chain carries TRBV7-9 and TRBJ2-1; D possibly corresponds to TRBD2 (5 bases). V lost 7 bases and J lost 5, with 24 bases in between. In germline, CDR1 is SEHNR, CDR2 FQNEAQ (reference sequence). The CDR3 runs to 17 residues. The CDR3 loop reads CASTGSTQITFNNEQFF. The CDR3 DNA is TGTGCCAGCACGGGGTCTACACAGATCACCTTTAACAATGAGCAGTTCTTC.

V is TRBV19 and J is TRBJ1-1, with D perhaps TRBD1 (6 bases). Germline lookup yields CDR1 LNHDA and CDR2 SQIVND (reference sequence). V lost 10 bases, J lost 4 bases, and 16 bases lay in between. This CDR3 is 13 amino acids long. The CDR3: CAILLPGATEAFF. The CDR3 bases are TGTGCCATCTTACTGCCAGGGGCCACTGAAGCTTTCTTT.

This chain uses TRBV7-9 with TRBJ2-7; 7 positions match TRBD2. Germline assignment: CDR1 SEHNR and CDR2 FQNEAQ (reference sequence). Trimming took 6 bases from V and 5 from J; bases not matched to a gene: 4. This CDR3 is built from 12 residues. The CDR3 sequence is CASSSGTNEQYF. The CDR3 coding sequence is TGTGCCAGCAGTTCCGGGACTAACGAGCAGTACTTC.

This chain links TRBV7-2 with TRBJ2-1; D not resolved. Per germline, CDR1 SGHTA and CDR2 FQGNSA. There are 13 residues in the CDR3. V was clipped by 5 bases and J by 2 bases, with 7 bases between them. The chain's CDR3 is CASSQPTYNEQFF. CDR3 DNA sequence: TGTGCCAGCAGCCAACCTACCTACAATGAGCAGTTCTTC.

The V gene is TRBV6-5, the J gene TRBJ2-7; possibly TRBD1 for D (5 bases). The V end lost 0 bases, the J end lost 5 bases, and 8 bases lay between the germline ends. This CDR3 has 13 amino acids. Germline values: CDR1 MNHEY, CDR2 SVGAGI. This CDR3 is CASSYSGHNEQYF. CDR3 nucleotides: TGTGCCAGCAGTTACTCGGGGCACAACGAGCAGTACTTC.

The chain uses TRBV18 and TRBJ2-1, with 7 bases identical to TRBD1. CDR3 length equals 19 residues. Germline V gives CDR1 KGHSH, CDR2 LQKENI. Unmatched junction bases numbered 20, after V lost 3 bases and J lost 6 bases. The chain's CDR3 is CASSPRGSILQGTSNEQFF. CDR3 bases: TGTGCCAGCTCACCCCGCGGTAGTATCCTACAGGGGACCTCCAATGAGCAGTTCTTC.

The count of this clone is one. The chain carries TRBV28 and TRBJ2-7, with D tentatively TRBD1 (6 bases). Germline V gene data show CDR1 as MDHEN and CDR2 as SYDVKM. Trimming took off 6 bases at V and 5 bases at J, with 11 bases between the two ends. The CDR3 consists of 12 residues. The CDR3 coding sequence is TGTGCCAGCAGCCTACAGGGAGACGAGCAGTACTTC. Protein product: CASSLQGDEQYF.

J is TRBJ2-7 and V is TRBV7-2; D gene uncertain. V lost 1 base and J 3 bases, leaving 10 bases between the germline ends. The CDR3 has 14 residues. Germline V gene data show CDR1 as SGHTA and CDR2 as FQGNSA. CDR3 bases: TGTGCCAGCAGCTTAGGCGCGAAATACTACGAGCAGTACTTC. Its protein is CASSLGAKYYEQYF.

This clone was picked up a small number of times. The chain links TRBV4-2 to TRBJ1-1; 8 bases align to TRBD1. The V segment lost 1 base and the J segment 2 bases; nucleotides outside the gene matches: 0. The CDR3 runs to 14 residues. Germline V gives CDR1 LGHNA, CDR2 YNFKEQ. Written as DNA, the CDR3 is TGTGCCAGCAGCCAAGCAGGGGGCAACACTGAAGCTTTCTTT. Its protein is CASSQAGGNTEAFF.

This chain links TRBV6-5 with TRBJ1-5; the D gene is possibly TRBD1 (6 bases). The CDR3 contains 14 residues. Per the germline V gene, CDR1 is MNHEY and CDR2 is SVGAGI. Between the trimmed V and J ends, which lost 6 bases and 6 bases, there was a span of 15 bases. DNA for the CDR3: TGTGCCAGCAGCAAGCCAGGGGAGGTTCAGCCCCAGCATTTT. Translating gives CASSKPGEVQPQHF.

The chain has TRBV4-1 and TRBJ2-1; 14 nucleotides agree with TRBD2. This CDR3 has 15 amino acids. With V trimmed by 6 bases and J by 9 bases, 7 bases remained unmatched. Germline CDR1 reads MGHRA; CDR2 reads YSYEKL. The CDR3 reads CASSLTSGRAVEQFF. CDR3 DNA sequence: TGCGCCAGCAGTCTGACTAGCGGGAGGGCGGTTGAGCAGTTCTTC.

The chain employs TRBV27 and TRBJ2-3; no clear D gene. With 6 bases removed from V and 3 bases from J, the gap between germline ends came to 19 bases. The CDR3 sequence is 16 residues long. Germline values: CDR1 MNHEY, CDR2 SMNVEV (reference sequence). This CDR3 reads CASSSRTFLGTDTQYF. The CDR3, as DNA: TGTGCCAGCAGCTCCCGGACCTTCTTGGGAACAGATACGCAGTATTTT.

Comments on this clone: Other DNA variants within this sample encode the same CDR3. The chain is built from TRBV28 and TRBJ1-1; tentatively, D is TRBD1 (5 bases). Trimming stripped 2 bases from V and 3 bases from J, with 10 bases between. There are 14 residues in the CDR3. Looked up from germline, CDR1 is MDHEN and CDR2 is SYDVKM. CDR3 loop: CASSLRGVDTEAFF. CDR3 sequence (DNA): TGTGCCAGCAGTTTAAGGGGTGTGGACACTGAAGCTTTCTTT.

The chain employs TRBV7-9 and TRBJ2-5; a weak D match, TRBD2 (5 bases). The J call may not be correct, given that the DNA end is closer to TRBJ2-7. This CDR3 has 13 residues. CDR1 is SEHNR and CDR2 is FQNEAQ in the germline V gene (reference sequence). Here the CDR3 reads CAAIKSGSFEQYF. The CDR3 DNA follows: TGTGCCGCGATTAAGAGTGGGAGTTTCGAGCAGTACTTC.

This clone is a singleton in its sample. The chain carries TRBV6-1 and TRBJ2-3; D is uncertain. This CDR3 spans 16 amino acids. V was trimmed by 4 bases and J by 1 base, leaving 15 bases between them. From germline, CDR1 is MNHNS and CDR2 SASEGT. This chain's CDR3 is CASSAPPHSRTDTQYF. The CDR3 nucleotides read TGTGCCAGCAGTGCCCCTCCCCACAGCCGCACAGATACGCAGTATTTT.

The CDR3 is CASTWDRQNYGYTF. CDR3 coding DNA: TGTGCCAGCACCTGGGACAGACAAAACTATGGCTACACCTTC. This chain joins TRBV6-1 and TRBJ1-2; 7 nucleotides match TRBD1. CDR1 and CDR2 (germline): MNHNS, SASEGT. The CDR3 has 14 amino acids. Trimming at V came to 7 bases and at J to 2 bases, leaving 7 bases not matched to a gene.

The gene calls are TRBV27 and TRBJ2-7; TRBD2 aligns across 11 bases. Looked up from germline, CDR1 is MNHEY and CDR2 is SMNVEV (reference sequence). This CDR3 comprises 15 residues. Trimming cost V 5 bases and J 5 bases; bases outside gene matches: 8. The CDR3 sequence is CASSLNSGRADEQYF. As DNA, the CDR3 is TGTGCCAGCAGTCTCAATAGCGGGAGGGCCGACGAGCAGTACTTC.

This chain links TRBV5-1 with TRBJ2-1; D unclear. The germline CDR1 and CDR2 sequences are SGHRS and YFSETQ. V was cut by 3 bases and J by 8 bases, with 6 bases left in between. The CDR3 loop spans 11 amino acids. The CDR3: CASSWTDEQFF. The CDR3 coding sequence is TGCGCCAGCAGCTGGACGGATGAGCAGTTCTTC.

The chain recombines TRBV6-4 with TRBJ2-7; 10 nucleotides align to TRBD1. V was clipped by 6 bases and J by 4 bases; unmatched bases: 6. The CDR3 is 14 residues long. CDR1 and CDR2 (germline): MRHNA, SNTAGT. CDR3 in amino acids: CASRPGQGSYEQYF. The DNA for the CDR3 is TGTGCCAGCAGGCCGGGACAGGGGAGTTACGAGCAGTACTTC.

The table lists this clone with a count of one. In nucleotides, the CDR3 is TGTGCCAGCAGTCCTCTGCCGTCCTACGAGCAGTACTTC. Translated: CASSPLPSYEQYF. The rearrangement joins TRBV27 to TRBJ2-7, with D unclear. This CDR3 is 13 amino acids long. V was cut by 5 bases and J by 1 base, with 9 bases left in between. Germline assignment: CDR1 MNHEY and CDR2 SMNVEV (reference sequence).

The V gene is TRBV27, the J gene TRBJ2-7; D is unclear. The CDR3 consists of 13 residues. V shed 1 base and J shed 2 bases, with 6 bases lying between them. The germline V gene encodes CDR1 MNHEY and CDR2 SMNVEV (reference sequence). CDR3 region: CASSLLPTYEQYF. CDR3 in DNA: TGTGCCAGCAGTTTATTACCGACCTACGAGCAGTACTTC.

In nucleotides, the CDR3 is TGCGCCAGCAGCCAAGATAGGACGGCGAACACTGAAGCTTTCTTT. Translated, it gives CASSQDRTANTEAFF. The rearrangement links TRBV5-1 to TRBJ1-1; D remains ambiguous. The CDR3 is made up of 15 amino acids. Germline CDR1 and CDR2: SGHRS and YFSETQ. V gave up 4 bases and J gave up 1 base, with 14 bases separating them. Full variable domain (outside the CDR3, taken from reference TRBV5-1 and TRBJ1-1): KAGVTQTPRYLIKTRGQQVTLSCSPISGHRSVSWYQQTPGQGLQFLFEYFSETQRNKGNFPGRFSGRQFSNSRSEMNVSTLELGDSALYLCASSQDRTANTEAFFGQGTRLTVV.

This chain uses TRBV7-7 with TRBJ2-2; D is undetermined. This CDR3 is built from 17 residues. In germline, CDR1 is SSHAT, CDR2 FNYEAQ (reference sequence). Trimming took off 4 bases at V and 0 bases at J, with 15 bases between the two ends. CDR3 DNA: TGTGCCAGCAGCTCAATGTTGACGCCCGCGAACACCGGGGAGCTGTTTTTT. Translated, it gives CASSSMLTPANTGELFF. The whole variable domain, filled in from reference TRBV7-7 and TRBJ2-2, reads GAGVSQSPRYKVTKRGQDVTLRCDPISSHATLYWYQQALGQGPEFLTYFNYEAQPDKSGLPSDRFSAERPEGSISTLTIQRTEQRDSAMYRCASSSMLTPANTGELFFGEGSRLTVL.

The rearrangement uses TRBV7-9 and TRBJ2-6; D perhaps matches TRBD1 (6 bases). Germline V gene sequence: CDR1 SEHNR, CDR2 FQNEAQ (reference sequence). This CDR3 region has 15 residues. Deletions cut 6 bases from V and 0 bases from J, with 9 bases between. CDR3 coding DNA: TGTGCCAGCAGGGAACAGGGCTCTGGGGCCAACGTCCTGACTTTC. This sequence encodes CASREQGSGANVLTF.

The V call is TRBV5-1, the J call TRBJ2-1; no clear D gene. The CDR3 is 14 residues long. Germline CDR1 and CDR2: SGHRS and YFSETQ. Trimming stripped 2 bases from V and 7 bases from J, with 13 bases between. CDR3 amino acids: CASSFFGVGNEQFF. CDR3 bases: TGCGCCAGCAGCTTTTTTGGGGTTGGTAATGAGCAGTTCTTC.